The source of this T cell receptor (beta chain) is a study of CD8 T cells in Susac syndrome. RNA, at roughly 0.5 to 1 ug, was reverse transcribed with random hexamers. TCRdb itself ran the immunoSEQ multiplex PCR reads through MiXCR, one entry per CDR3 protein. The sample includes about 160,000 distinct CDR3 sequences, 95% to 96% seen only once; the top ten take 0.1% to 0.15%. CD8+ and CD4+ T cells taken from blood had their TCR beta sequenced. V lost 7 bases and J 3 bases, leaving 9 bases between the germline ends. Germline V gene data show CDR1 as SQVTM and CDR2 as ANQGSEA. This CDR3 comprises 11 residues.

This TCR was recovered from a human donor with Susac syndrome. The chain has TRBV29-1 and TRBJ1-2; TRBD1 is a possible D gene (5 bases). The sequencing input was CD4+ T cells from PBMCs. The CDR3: CSADSYYGYTF. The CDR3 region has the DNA TGCAGCGCTGACAGCTACTATGGCTACACCTTC.